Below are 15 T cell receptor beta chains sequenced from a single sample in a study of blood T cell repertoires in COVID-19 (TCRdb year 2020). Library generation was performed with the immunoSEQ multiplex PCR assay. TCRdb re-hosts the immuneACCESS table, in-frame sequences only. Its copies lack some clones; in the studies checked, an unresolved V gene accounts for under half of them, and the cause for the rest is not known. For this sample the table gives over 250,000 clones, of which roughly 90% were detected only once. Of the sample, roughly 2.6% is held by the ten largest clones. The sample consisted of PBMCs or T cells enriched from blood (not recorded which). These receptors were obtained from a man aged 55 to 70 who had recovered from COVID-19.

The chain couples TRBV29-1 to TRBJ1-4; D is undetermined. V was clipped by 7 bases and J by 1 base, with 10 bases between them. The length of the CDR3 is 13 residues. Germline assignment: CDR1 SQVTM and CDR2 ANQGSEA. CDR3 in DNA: TGCAGCGCCAAACGGGGAACTAATGAAAAACTGTTTTTT. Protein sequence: CSAKRGTNEKLFF.

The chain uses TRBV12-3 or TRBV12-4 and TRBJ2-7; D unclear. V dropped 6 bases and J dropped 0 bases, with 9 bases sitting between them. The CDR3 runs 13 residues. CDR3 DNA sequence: TGTGCCAGCAGCTCACAGAGCTCCTACGAGCAGTACTTC. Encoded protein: CASSSQSSYEQYF.

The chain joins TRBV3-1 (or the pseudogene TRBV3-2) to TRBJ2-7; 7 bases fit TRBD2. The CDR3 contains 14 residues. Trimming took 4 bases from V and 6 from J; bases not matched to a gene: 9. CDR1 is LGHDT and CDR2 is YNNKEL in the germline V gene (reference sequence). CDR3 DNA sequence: TGTGCCAGCAGCCTCGGGACTCCGGGGGGCGAGCAGTACTTC. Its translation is CASSLGTPGGEQYF.

CDR3 sequence reads: CASSPPGGNTGELFF. DNA for the CDR3: TGCGCCAGCAGCCCACCCGGGGGGAACACCGGGGAGCTGTTTTTT. V usage is TRBV5-1 and J usage is TRBJ2-2, with D perhaps matching TRBD2 (6 bases). CDR1 and CDR2 (germline): SGHRS, YFSETQ. The CDR3 contains 15 residues. V lost 4 bases and J lost 1, with 11 bases in between.

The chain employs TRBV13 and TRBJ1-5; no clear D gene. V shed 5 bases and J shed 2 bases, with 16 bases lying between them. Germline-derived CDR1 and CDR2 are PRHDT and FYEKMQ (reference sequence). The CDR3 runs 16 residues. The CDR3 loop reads CASSNLRDYRNQPQHF. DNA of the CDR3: TGTGCCAGCAGCAACCTGAGGGATTATCGCAATCAGCCCCAGCATTTT.

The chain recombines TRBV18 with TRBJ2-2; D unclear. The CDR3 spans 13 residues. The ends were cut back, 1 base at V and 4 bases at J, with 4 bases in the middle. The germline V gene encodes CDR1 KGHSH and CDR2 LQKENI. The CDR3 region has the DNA TGTGCCAGCTCACCACGGGCCACCGGGGAGCTGTTTTTT. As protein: CASSPRATGELFF. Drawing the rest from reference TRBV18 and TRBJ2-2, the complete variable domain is NAGVMQNPRHLVRRRGQEARLRCSPMKGHSHVYWYRQLPEEGLKFMVYLQKENIIDESGMPKERFSAEFPKEGPSILRIQQVVRGDSAAYFCASSPRATGELFFGEGSRLTVL.

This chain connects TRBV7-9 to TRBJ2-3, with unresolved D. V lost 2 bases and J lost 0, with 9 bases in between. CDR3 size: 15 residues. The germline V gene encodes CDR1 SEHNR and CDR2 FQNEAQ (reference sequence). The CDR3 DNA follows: TGTGCCAGCAGCTTAAACAGTCTTAGCACAGATACGCAGTATTTT. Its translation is CASSLNSLSTDTQYF.

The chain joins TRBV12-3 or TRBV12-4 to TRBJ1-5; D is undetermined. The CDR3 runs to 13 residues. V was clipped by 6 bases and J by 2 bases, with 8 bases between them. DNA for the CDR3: TGTGCCAGCAGGGTTGCGGGCAATCAGCCCCAGCATTTT. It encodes CASRVAGNQPQHF.

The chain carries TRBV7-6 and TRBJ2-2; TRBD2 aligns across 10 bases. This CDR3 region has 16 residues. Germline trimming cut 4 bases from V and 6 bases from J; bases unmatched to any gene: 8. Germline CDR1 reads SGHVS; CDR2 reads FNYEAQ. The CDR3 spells CASSSGTSVFAGELFF. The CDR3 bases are TGTGCCAGCAGCTCGGGGACTAGCGTCTTCGCCGGGGAGCTGTTTTTT.

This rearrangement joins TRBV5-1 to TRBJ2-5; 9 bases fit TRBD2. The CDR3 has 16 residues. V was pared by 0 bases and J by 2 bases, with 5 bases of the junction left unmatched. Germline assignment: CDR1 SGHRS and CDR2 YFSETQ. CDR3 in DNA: TGCGCCAGCAGCTTGGGGGGACTAGCCCGACAAGAGACCCAGTACTTC. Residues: CASSLGGLARQETQYF.

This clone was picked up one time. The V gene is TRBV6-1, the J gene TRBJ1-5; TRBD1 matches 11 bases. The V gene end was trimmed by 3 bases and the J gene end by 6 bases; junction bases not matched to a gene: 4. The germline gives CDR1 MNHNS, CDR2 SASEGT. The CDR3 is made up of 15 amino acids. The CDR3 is CASSDGQGALQPQHF. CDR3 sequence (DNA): TGTGCCAGCAGTGACGGACAGGGGGCTCTTCAGCCCCAGCATTTT.

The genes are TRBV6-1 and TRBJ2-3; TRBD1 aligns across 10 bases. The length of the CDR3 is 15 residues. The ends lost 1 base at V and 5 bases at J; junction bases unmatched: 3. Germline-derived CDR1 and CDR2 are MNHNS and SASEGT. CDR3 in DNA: TGTGCCAGCAGTGAAGTGGGACAGGGGTTAGATACGCAGTATTTT. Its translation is CASSEVGQGLDTQYF.

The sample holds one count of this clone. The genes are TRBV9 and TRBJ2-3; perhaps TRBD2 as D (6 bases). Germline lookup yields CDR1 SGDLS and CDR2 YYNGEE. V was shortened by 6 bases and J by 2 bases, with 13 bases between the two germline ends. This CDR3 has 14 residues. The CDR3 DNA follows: TGTGCCAGCAATCGACTAGACACCACAGATACGCAGTATTTT. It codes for CASNRLDTTDTQYF. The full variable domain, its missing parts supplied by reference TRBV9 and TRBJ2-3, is DSGVTQTPKHLITATGQRVTLRCSPRSGDLSVYWYQQSLDQGLQFLIQYYNGEERAKGNILERFSAQQFPDLHSELNLSSLELGDSALYFCASNRLDTTDTQYFGPGTRLTVL.

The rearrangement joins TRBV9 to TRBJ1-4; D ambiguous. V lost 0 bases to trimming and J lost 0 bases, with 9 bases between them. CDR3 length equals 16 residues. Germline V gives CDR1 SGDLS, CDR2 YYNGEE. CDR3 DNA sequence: TGTGCCAGCAGCGTAGGAGGAACTGCAACTAATGAAAAACTGTTTTTT. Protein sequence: CASSVGGTATNEKLFF.

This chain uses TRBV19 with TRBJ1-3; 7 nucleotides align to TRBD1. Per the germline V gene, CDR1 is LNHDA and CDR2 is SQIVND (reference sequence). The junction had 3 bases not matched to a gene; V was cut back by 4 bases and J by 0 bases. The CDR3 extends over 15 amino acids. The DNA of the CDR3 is TGTGCCAGTAGTAAAGCAGGGGGCTCTGGAAACACCATATATTTT. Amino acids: CASSKAGGSGNTIYF.